Below are 20 T cell receptor beta chains sequenced from a single sample in a study of blood T cell repertoires in COVID-19. Profiled with immunoSEQ multiplex PCR; TCRdb holds only in-frame clones, not every one. The sample shows nearly 250,000 clones, more than 75% of them seen only once. The sequencing input was PBMCs or T cells enriched from blood (not recorded which). The source is a woman between 50 and 59 years old who had recovered from COVID-19.

This clone has more than one count but fewer than ten. This sequence joins TRBV7-3 and TRBJ2-1; D is possibly TRBD2 (5 bases). The CDR3 totals 15 residues. The germline gives CDR1 SGHTA, CDR2 FQGTGA. Deletions cut 6 bases from V and 6 bases from J, with 18 bases between. The CDR3 region is CASSSRLGRVNEQFF. The CDR3 DNA reads as TGTGCCAGCAGTTCTCGTCTAGGGCGGGTCAATGAGCAGTTCTTC.

This clone has just one count. J is TRBJ1-1 and V is TRBV7-2, with 8 bases lining up with TRBD1. From germline, CDR1 is SGHTA and CDR2 FQGNSA. V was clipped by 3 bases and J by 1 base; unmatched bases: 4. The CDR3 runs to 15 residues. Written as DNA, the CDR3 is TGTGCCAGCAGCTTGGACAGGGCGAAGAACACTGAAGCTTTCTTT. Its protein product is CASSLDRAKNTEAFF. The full variable domain, completed using reference TRBV7-2 and TRBJ1-1, is GAGVSQSPSNKVTEKGKDVELRCDPISGHTALYWYRQSLGQGLEFLIYFQGNSAPDKSGLPSDRFSAERTGGSVSTLTIQRTQQEDSAVYLCASSLDRAKNTEAFFGQGTRLTVV.

This chain links TRBV7-6 with TRBJ2-1; no reliable D call. Germline loops: CDR1 SGHVS, CDR2 FNYEAQ. Trimming took off 2 bases at V and 2 bases at J, with 13 bases between the two ends. The CDR3 runs 16 residues. The CDR3 DNA is TGTGCCAGCAGCTTATCTACCTCAACCCCCTACAATGAGCAGTTCTTC. This gives the protein CASSLSTSTPYNEQFF.

This clone was found once. The chain combines TRBV7-9 with TRBJ1-3, with D possibly matching TRBD1 (6 bases). Trimming took 2 bases from V and 8 from J, leaving 10 bases between them. Germline V CDR1 and CDR2: SEHNR, FQNEAQ (reference sequence). The CDR3 has 13 residues. The CDR3 protein is CASSLRQVDTIYF. In nucleotides, the CDR3 is TGTGCCAGCAGCTTAAGACAGGTGGACACCATATATTTT.

This chain uses TRBV7-3 with TRBJ1-1; D is unclear. V gave up 0 bases and J gave up 8 bases, with 16 bases separating them. CDR3 length equals 15 residues. Germline CDR1 is SGHTA and CDR2 is FQGTGA. The CDR3 nucleotides read TGTGCCAGCAGCTTAACTCGGGGTCCGGGTTCGGAAGCTTTCTTT. Its translation: CASSLTRGPGSEAFF.

The V call is TRBV28, the J call TRBJ1-2; the match to TRBD1 covers 9 bases. There are 13 residues in the CDR3. Germline V gene sequence: CDR1 MDHEN, CDR2 SYDVKM. V shed 8 bases and J 6 bases; nucleotides not matched to a gene: 7. The CDR3 DNA sequence: TGTGCCAGCTCCCAACAGGGGGCTGATGGCTACACCTTC. This codes for CASSQQGADGYTF.

As regards this clone: This sample also contains other DNA sequences that code for the same CDR3. The J gene is TRBJ1-5, the V gene TRBV5-1; D may be TRBD1 (5 bases). The CDR3 is 14 residues long. The V end was cut by 2 bases, the J end by 2 bases, with 8 bases between. The V gene's germline CDR1 is SGHRS and CDR2 YFSETQ. CDR3 in amino acids: CASSFEGGNQPQHF. DNA for the CDR3: TGCGCCAGCAGCTTTGAAGGGGGCAATCAGCCCCAGCATTTT. Together with reference TRBV5-1 and TRBJ1-5, the CDR3 gives the full variable domain: KAGVTQTPRYLIKTRGQQVTLSCSPISGHRSVSWYQQTPGQGLQFLFEYFSETQRNKGNFPGRFSGRQFSNSRSEMNVSTLELGDSALYLCASSFEGGNQPQHFGDGTRLSIL.

This rearrangement joins TRBV5-5 to TRBJ2-7, with D perhaps TRBD1 (5 bases). Germline lookup yields CDR1 SGHKS and CDR2 YYEKEE (reference sequence). Trimming took 2 bases from V and 3 from J, leaving 15 bases between them. The CDR3 length is 15 residues. The CDR3, as DNA: TGTGCCAGCAGCTTTGCCGGACAACAATACTACGAGCAGTACTTC. Its translation: CASSFAGQQYYEQYF.

CDR3 DNA: TGTGCCAGCTCACCGCCAACAGGGGCTGGAAACACCATATATTTT. It yields the protein CASSPPTGAGNTIYF. The genes are TRBV18 and TRBJ1-3, with TRBD1 identical over 7 bases. This CDR3 has 15 residues. V shed 3 bases and J 2 bases; nucleotides not matched to a gene: 4. Germline V gene lookup returns CDR1 KGHSH and CDR2 LQKENI.

Only one count was recorded for this clone. J is TRBJ1-2 and V is TRBV28; a possible D gene is TRBD1 (6 bases). Germline-derived CDR1 and CDR2 are MDHEN and SYDVKM. CDR3 length equals 17 residues. Between the trimmed V and J ends, which lost 4 bases and 2 bases, there was a span of 20 bases. CDR3 in amino acids: CASSSRWTATLNYGYTF. For the CDR3, the DNA is TGTGCCAGCAGTTCCCGATGGACAGCAACTCTGAACTATGGCTACACCTTC.

The chain uses TRBV3-1 (or the pseudogene TRBV3-2) and TRBJ1-6; 8 bases agree with TRBD1. CDR3 length: 15 amino acids. The junction had 3 bases not matched to a gene; V was cut back by 1 base and J by 7 bases. Germline values: CDR1 LGHDT, CDR2 YNNKEL (reference sequence). The CDR3 sequence is CASSQGQGTNSPLHF. CDR3 nucleotides: TGTGCCAGCAGCCAAGGACAGGGGACGAATTCACCCCTCCACTTT.

The V call is TRBV4-3, the J call TRBJ2-1, with a possible D match to TRBD1 (5 bases). Per the germline V gene, CDR1 is LGHNA and CDR2 is YSLEER. The CDR3 covers 14 residues. The V gene lost 0 bases and the J gene lost 8 bases, with 11 bases spanning the gap. As DNA, the CDR3 is TGCGCCAGCAGCCAAGATAGGGGAAGCGATGAGCAGTTCTTC. It yields the protein CASSQDRGSDEQFF.

V usage is TRBV4-1 and J usage is TRBJ2-7; 7 bases map to TRBD1. This CDR3 has 15 residues. The ends lost 1 base at V and 2 bases at J; junction bases unmatched: 5. Looked up from germline, CDR1 is MGHRA and CDR2 is YSYEKL. CDR3 sequence reads: CASSQGRGLTYEQYF. CDR3 nucleotide sequence: TGCGCCAGCAGCCAAGGCAGGGGGTTAACCTACGAGCAGTACTTC.

This clone came up a few times. The chain carries TRBV28 and TRBJ1-2; D remains unclear. The CDR3 contains 13 residues. CDR1 is MDHEN, CDR2 SYDVKM, per germline. V lost 4 bases, J lost 8 bases, and 14 bases lay in between. CDR3 sequence (DNA): TGTGCCAGCAGTTCAGACACCCCGGGGGGCTACACCTTC. Its translation is CASSSDTPGGYTF.

The chain has TRBV28 and TRBJ1-1, with TRBD1 matching over 9 bases. The V and J ends lost 1 base and 0 bases, in that order; junction bases with no gene match: 6. The CDR3 contains 17 residues. Germline values: CDR1 MDHEN, CDR2 SYDVKM. CDR3 bases: TGTGCCAGCAGTTTATTAGACAGGGGGGATGTGAACACTGAAGCTTTCTTT. It yields the protein CASSLLDRGDVNTEAFF. The full variable domain, in which reference TRBV28 and TRBJ1-1 provide the parts outside the CDR3, is DVKVTQSSRYLVKRTGEKVFLECVQDMDHENMFWYRQDPGLGLRLIYFSYDVKMKEKGDIPEGYSVSREKKERFSLILESASTNQTSMYLCASSLLDRGDVNTEAFFGQGTRLTVV.

The sample holds one count of this clone. In nucleotides, the CDR3 is TGTGCCAGCAGCATCGGACAGGGGGCTGATCCCAAAAACAATCAGCCCCAGCATTTT. This gives the protein CASSIGQGADPKNNQPQHF. V usage is TRBV11-3 and J usage is TRBJ1-5; 11 bases are shared with TRBD1. V lost 5 bases and J lost 3; bases outside the gene matches: 15. Germline-derived CDR1 and CDR2 are SGHNT and YENEEA. The CDR3 has 19 residues.

The rearrangement joins TRBV28 to TRBJ1-2; 10 bases align to TRBD1. CDR3 length: 12 residues. The V gene end was trimmed by 2 bases and the J gene end by 14 bases; junction bases not matched to a gene: 5. Germline V gene lookup returns CDR1 MDHEN and CDR2 SYDVKM. The CDR3 is CASSLRQGARTF. In nucleotides, the CDR3 is TGTGCCAGCAGTTTAAGACAGGGGGCACGTACCTTC.

This clone was recorded once. CDR3 DNA: TGCGCCAGCAGCTTTACAGGCCAATCTACGAACACCGGGGAGCTGTTTTTT. Translating gives CASSFTGQSTNTGELFF. V gene TRBV5-1 combines with J gene TRBJ2-2; the D gene is possibly TRBD1 (5 bases). The germline CDR1 and CDR2 sequences are SGHRS and YFSETQ. V gave up 2 bases and J gave up 0 bases, with 14 bases separating them. The CDR3 is made up of 17 amino acids.

V is TRBV6-4 and J is TRBJ2-1; TRBD2 agrees at 8 bases. Germline V gene lookup returns CDR1 MRHNA and CDR2 SNTAGT. The CDR3 spans 15 residues. Germline trimming cut 6 bases from V and 1 base from J; bases unmatched to any gene: 5. CDR3 sequence (DNA): TGTGCCAGCAGCCGCACTAGCGGTTCCTACAATGAGCAGTTCTTC. This codes for CASSRTSGSYNEQFF.

This chain links TRBV5-1 with TRBJ1-1; TRBD1 aligns across 10 bases. Unmatched junction bases numbered 9, after V lost 0 bases and J lost 4 bases. The CDR3 covers 17 residues. In germline, CDR1 is SGHRS, CDR2 YFSETQ. CDR3 sequence reads: CASSLGTGGGVVTEAFF. DNA for the CDR3: TGCGCCAGCAGCTTGGGGACAGGGGGAGGAGTGGTCACTGAAGCTTTCTTT.